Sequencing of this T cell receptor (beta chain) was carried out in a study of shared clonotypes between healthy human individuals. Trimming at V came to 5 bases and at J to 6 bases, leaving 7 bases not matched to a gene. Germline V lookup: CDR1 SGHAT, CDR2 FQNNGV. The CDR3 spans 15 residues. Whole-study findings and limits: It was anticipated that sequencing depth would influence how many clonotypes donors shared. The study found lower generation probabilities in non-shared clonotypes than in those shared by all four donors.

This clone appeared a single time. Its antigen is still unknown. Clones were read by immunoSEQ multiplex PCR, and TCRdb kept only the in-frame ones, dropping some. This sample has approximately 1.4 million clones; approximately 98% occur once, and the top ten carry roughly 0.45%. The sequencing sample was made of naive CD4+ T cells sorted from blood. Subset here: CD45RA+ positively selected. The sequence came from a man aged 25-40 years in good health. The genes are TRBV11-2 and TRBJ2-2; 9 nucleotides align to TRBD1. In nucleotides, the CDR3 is TGTGCCAGCAGCGGAGGGGACAGGGAAGCCGGGGAGCTGTTTTTT. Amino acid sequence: CASSGGDREAGELFF.